This T cell receptor (beta chain) was captured by sequencing in a study of T cells expressing NK-cell markers. Background on the study: Sequencing of TCR beta repertoires drew on sorted CD3+CD56+NKG2C+, CD3+CD56+NKG2C- and CD3+CD56-NKG2C+ T cells. In the group of eight sequenced donors, seven were HCMV-seropositive and one was seronegative. Findings and caveats of the study: As a fraction of CD8+ T cells, dominant NKG2C+ clonotypes reached about 1.0-7.5% in more than five donors.

TCRdb reprocessed the 5' RACE reads and keeps a single row for each CDR3 protein, giving no DNA. This sample's table reports fewer than 550,000 distinct CDR3 sequences. Of note for this clonotype: The antigen is not known.

The CDR3 totals 15 residues. Germline V gives CDR1 MNHEY, CDR2 SVGAGI. V and J are TRBV6-5 and TRBJ2-7; the TCRdb call, TRBD2, lacks DNA for checking. The TCR comes from a woman aged 50 to 65 in good health. The sequenced material came from blood T cells: a sorted CD56 or NKG2C T cell subset, CD4+ or CD8+ T cells, or bulk PBMC T cells (not recorded which). Here the CDR3 reads CASRAGTRSSYEQYF.